A selection of T cell receptor beta chains follows, all from one sample in a study of T cell responses to AZD1222 COVID-19 vaccine. Produced via immunoSEQ multiplex PCR; TCRdb's table is partial and in-frame only. The sample consists of about 120,000 clones, almost 90% of them appearing once. The sequences come from peripheral blood, collected on day 0 of AZD1222 vaccination. Receptors originate from an adult in good health. Both conserved end residues are part of each CDR3. The order of the fields is J gene, clone size, D gene, V gene, CDR3 DNA, CDR3 protein. A D gene is named only where the DNA matches it firmly. The size entry is marked missing in some rows and otherwise reads once, few, many or a size class.

J: TRBJ2-5
size: .
D: .
V: TRBV6-5
DNA: TGTGCCAGCAGTTACGGAGGGACAGCCTTAGGGACCCAGTACTTC
CDR3: CASSYGGTALGTQYF

J: TRBJ1-4
size: .
D: TRBD1
V: TRBV6-6
DNA: TGTGCCAGTACAGGGGCAACTAATGAAAAACTGTTTTTT
CDR3: CASTGATNEKLFF

J: TRBJ2-3
size: .
D: TRBD2
V: TRBV4-1
DNA: TGCGCCAGCAGCCAGCGACTAGCGGGCCCCACAGATACGCAGTATTTT
CDR3: CASSQRLAGPTDTQYF

J: TRBJ2-3
size: .
D: .
V: TRBV5-1
DNA: TGCGCCAGCAGGACGGGGGATTGGGGCACAGATACGCAGTATTTT
CDR3: CASRTGDWGTDTQYF

J: TRBJ2-3
size: .
D: .
V: TRBV3-1/TRBV3-2
DNA: TGTGCCAGCAGACAGGCTAGCACAGATACGCAGTATTTT
CDR3: CASRQASTDTQYF

J: TRBJ1-3
size: .
D: .
V: TRBV7-9
DNA: TGTGCCAGCAGCTTAGGACCAGGTCGAAACACCATATATTTT
CDR3: CASSLGPGRNTIYF

J: TRBJ2-1
size: few
D: .
V: TRBV27
DNA: TGTGCCAGCAGTTTAGGTCCGGGTGGGGCCTTCTATGAGCAGTTCTTC
CDR3: CASSLGPGGAFYEQFF

J: TRBJ1-4
size: .
D: .
V: TRBV5-5
DNA: TGTGCCAGCAGCTTCCTTAATGAAAAACTGTTTTTT
CDR3: CASSFLNEKLFF

J: TRBJ1-1
size: .
D: .
V: TRBV6-4
DNA: TGTGCCAGCAGTGACGGGGACACCACCTGGGGCACTGAAGCTTTCTTT
CDR3: CASSDGDTTWGTEAFF

J: TRBJ2-7
size: .
D: .
V: TRBV12-3/TRBV12-4
DNA: TGTGCCAGCAGTTTCATGAGGTCCTACGAGCAGTACTTC
CDR3: CASSFMRSYEQYF

J: TRBJ2-5
size: .
D: .
V: TRBV2
DNA: TGTGCCAGCAGTGTGAACAGTTACCAAGAGACCCAGTACTTC
CDR3: CASSVNSYQETQYF

J: TRBJ2-7
size: .
D: .
V: TRBV24-1
DNA: TGTGCCACCACCAGCGGGCAAACCTACGAGCAGTACTTC
CDR3: CATTSGQTYEQYF

J: TRBJ1-4
size: .
D: .
V: TRBV19
DNA: TGTGCCAGTAGCCGGGACCTCTCAACTAATGAAAAACTGTTTTTT
CDR3: CASSRDLSTNEKLFF

J: TRBJ2-1
size: .
D: TRBD1
V: TRBV11-3
DNA: TGTGCCAGCAGCGCCCCACAGGGGGCAGGTGAGCAGTTCTTC
CDR3: CASSAPQGAGEQFF

J: TRBJ1-6
size: .
D: TRBD1
V: TRBV19
DNA: TGTGCCAGTAGTGCCCGGGCGACAGGGGTGGAATCACCCCTCCACTTT
CDR3: CASSARATGVESPLHF

J: TRBJ1-1
size: .
D: .
V: TRBV6-5
DNA: TGTGCCAGCAGTTCCCTTGAGGAGGGGGGCACTGAAGCTTTCTTT
CDR3: CASSSLEEGGTEAFF